Listed below are T cell receptor beta chains from one sample, sequenced in a study of CD8+CD57+ T cells in acquired aplastic anemia. MiXCR, run by TCRdb on the reads, gives a single entry per CDR3 protein. Of around 430,000 distinct CDR3 sequences in the sample, under 40% were seen once. The specimen was sorted CD4+, CD8+, or CD8+CD57+ T cells (not recorded which) from PBMCs. The receptors shown here come from a human donor with aplastic anemia. Both conserved end residues are part of each CDR3. Each record gives: V gene, clone size, D gene, J gene, CDR3 DNA, CDR3 protein. The D gene is left open where the match is weak. Where a row states a size, it is once, few, many or the class of an expanded clone; other rows omit it.

V gene: TRBV5-1
clone size: NA
D gene: NA
J gene: TRBJ1-4
CDR3 DNA: TGCGCCAGCAGCGGACGGGGGGGCTGGGATGAAAAACTGTTTTTT
CDR3 protein: CASSGRGGWDEKLFF

V gene: TRBV5-1
clone size: many
D gene: NA
J gene: TRBJ2-3
CDR3 DNA: TGCGCCAGCAGCTCTAGTCAGGCAGATACGCAGTATTTT
CDR3 protein: CASSSSQADTQYF

V gene: TRBV7-3
clone size: few
D gene: NA
J gene: TRBJ1-2
CDR3 DNA: TGTGCCAGCAGCTTACTCCCTGGAAGGGGGGACGATGGCTACACCTTC
CDR3 protein: CASSLLPGRGDDGYTF

V gene: TRBV25-1
clone size: NA
D gene: NA
J gene: TRBJ2-1
CDR3 DNA: TGTGCCAGCAGCCCCAGAGTAGGTGACGGGCAGAATGAGCAGTTCTTC
CDR3 protein: CASSPRVGDGQNEQFF

V gene: TRBV20-1
clone size: NA
D gene: NA
J gene: TRBJ2-7
CDR3 DNA: TGCAGTGCTGGTCCGGGACGGCGAAGCTCCTACGAGCAGTACTTC
CDR3 protein: CSAGPGRRSSYEQYF

V gene: TRBV20-1
clone size: NA
D gene: TRBD1
J gene: TRBJ1-5
CDR3 DNA: TGCAGTGCTGTTGGGACAGGGGGAGGCCAGCCCCAGCATTTT
CDR3 protein: CSAVGTGGGQPQHF

V gene: TRBV30
clone size: many
D gene: NA
J gene: TRBJ1-2
CDR3 DNA: TGTGCCTGGAGCCGGGCAGGGCTCTATGGCTACACCTTC
CDR3 protein: CAWSRAGLYGYTF

V gene: TRBV7-9
clone size: NA
D gene: NA
J gene: TRBJ2-2
CDR3 DNA: TGTGCCAGCAGCTTAAGTCGGCTAACCGGGGAGCTGTTTTTT
CDR3 protein: CASSLSRLTGELFF

V gene: TRBV12-3/TRBV12-4
clone size: NA
D gene: NA
J gene: TRBJ1-3
CDR3 DNA: TGTGCCAGCACCCCCCTGGCGGGGGCTGGAAACACCATATATTTT
CDR3 protein: CASTPLAGAGNTIYF

V gene: TRBV6-1
clone size: few
D gene: NA
J gene: TRBJ1-3
CDR3 DNA: TGTGCCAGCAGCCAAACTAGCAGTTTCTATGGAAACACCATATATTTT
CDR3 protein: CASSQTSSFYGNTIYF

V gene: TRBV6-1
clone size: few
D gene: TRBD1
J gene: TRBJ1-2
CDR3 DNA: TGTGCCAGCAGTCAGACAGACAGGGGCGGCTACACCTTC
CDR3 protein: CASSQTDRGGYTF

V gene: TRBV14
clone size: once
D gene: TRBD1
J gene: TRBJ2-5
CDR3 DNA: TGTGCCAGCAGGAAGACAGGGGGCAAAGAGACCCAGTACTTC
CDR3 protein: CASRKTGGKETQYF

V gene: TRBV5-4
clone size: NA
D gene: NA
J gene: TRBJ2-7
CDR3 DNA: TGTGCCAGCAGCTTGGCAGGGGGGAGCGGGGCCTACGAGCAGTACTTC
CDR3 protein: CASSLAGGSGAYEQYF

V gene: TRBV6-2/TRBV6-3
clone size: few
D gene: TRBD1
J gene: TRBJ1-5
CDR3 DNA: TGTGCCAGCAGTTGGCCGGGACAGGGGGCAAGTAATCAGCCCCAGCATTTT
CDR3 protein: CASSWPGQGASNQPQHF

V gene: TRBV10-3
clone size: many
D gene: TRBD1
J gene: TRBJ2-1
CDR3 DNA: TGTGCCATCGGCCGGGACAGAGATAATGAGCAGTTCTTC
CDR3 protein: CAIGRDRDNEQFF

V gene: TRBV9
clone size: many
D gene: TRBD1
J gene: TRBJ2-7
CDR3 DNA: TGTGCCAGCAGCCCGGGACAGGGGGTTAGCTACGAGCAGTACTTC
CDR3 protein: CASSPGQGVSYEQYF

V gene: TRBV25-1
clone size: many
D gene: NA
J gene: TRBJ2-7
CDR3 DNA: TGTGCCAGCAGTGAACAGGTCTGGGGTAGAGATACGCTCGAGCAGTACTTC
CDR3 protein: CASSEQVWGRDTLEQYF

V gene: TRBV6-1
clone size: NA
D gene: NA
J gene: TRBJ2-1
CDR3 DNA: TGTGCCAGCAGTGAACAAACAGCCTCCAGTGAGCAGTTCTTC
CDR3 protein: CASSEQTASSEQFF

V gene: TRBV5-1
clone size: many
D gene: NA
J gene: TRBJ1-6
CDR3 DNA: TGCGCCAGGACCGTTGGGAGTCTCCACTTT
CDR3 protein: CARTVGSLHF

V gene: TRBV9
clone size: NA
D gene: TRBD2
J gene: TRBJ2-3
CDR3 DNA: TGTGCCAGCAGCGTAGATGCTAGCGGTATGTTAGATACGCAGTATTTT
CDR3 protein: CASSVDASGMLDTQYF

V gene: TRBV7-9
clone size: many
D gene: NA
J gene: TRBJ1-2
CDR3 DNA: TGTGCCAGCACTCCCCGGGCGGGAAACTATGGCTACACCTTC
CDR3 protein: CASTPRAGNYGYTF

V gene: TRBV7-3
clone size: NA
D gene: NA
J gene: TRBJ2-1
CDR3 DNA: TGCGCCAGCAGCCACTCCTACAATGAGCAGTTCTTC
CDR3 protein: CASSHSYNEQFF

V gene: TRBV20-1
clone size: many
D gene: TRBD2
J gene: TRBJ2-5
CDR3 DNA: TGCAGTGCTAGAGTACGGGGGGGAGGAGAGACCCAGTACTTC
CDR3 protein: CSARVRGGGETQYF

V gene: TRBV4-1
clone size: NA
D gene: NA
J gene: TRBJ2-7
CDR3 DNA: TGCGCCAGCAGCCAAGCCAAACAGTTAGCGGAGCACTCCTACGAGCAGTACTTC
CDR3 protein: CASSQAKQLAEHSYEQYF

V gene: TRBV12-3/TRBV12-4
clone size: NA
D gene: NA
J gene: TRBJ1-3
CDR3 DNA: TGTGCCAGCAGTTTAGACAGGGTCCGCTCTGGAAACACCATATATTTT
CDR3 protein: CASSLDRVRSGNTIYF

V gene: TRBV7-8
clone size: many
D gene: NA
J gene: TRBJ2-5
CDR3 DNA: TGTGCCAGCAGCCCAGACCGGGAGACCCAGTACTTC
CDR3 protein: CASSPDRETQYF

V gene: TRBV4-1
clone size: few
D gene: NA
J gene: TRBJ1-5
CDR3 DNA: TGCGCCAGCAGCCAACATGAACAGGGATCCGGCAATCAGCCCCAGCATTTT
CDR3 protein: CASSQHEQGSGNQPQHF

V gene: TRBV6-1
clone size: many
D gene: TRBD1
J gene: TRBJ1-2
CDR3 DNA: TGTGCCAGCAGGCCCCAGGGGGCGAGTGGCTACACCTTC
CDR3 protein: CASRPQGASGYTF

V gene: TRBV19
clone size: many
D gene: NA
J gene: TRBJ2-3
CDR3 DNA: TGTGCCAGTAGTGCGAGACTAAGAGATACGCAGTATTTT
CDR3 protein: CASSARLRDTQYF

V gene: TRBV7-6
clone size: many
D gene: NA
J gene: TRBJ2-1
CDR3 DNA: TGTGCCAGCAGTCACGACCTAGCGCGGAATGAGCAGTTCTTC
CDR3 protein: CASSHDLARNEQFF

V gene: TRBV6-1
clone size: many
D gene: NA
J gene: TRBJ2-7
CDR3 DNA: TGCGCCAGCAGTGGGCAGAACTACGAGCAGTACTTC
CDR3 protein: CASSGQNYEQYF

V gene: TRBV25-1
clone size: NA
D gene: TRBD2
J gene: TRBJ2-5
CDR3 DNA: TGTGCCAGCAGTGAAACGGGACTAGCGGGAGAGACCCAGTACTTC
CDR3 protein: CASSETGLAGETQYF

V gene: TRBV5-1
clone size: NA
D gene: NA
J gene: TRBJ2-3
CDR3 DNA: TGCGCCAGCGGGGACACAGATACGCAGTATTTT
CDR3 protein: CASGDTDTQYF

V gene: TRBV12-3/TRBV12-4
clone size: many
D gene: TRBD2
J gene: TRBJ2-7
CDR3 DNA: TGTGCCAGCAGTTTAGGGGCGGGAGTCGTCGACGAGCAGTACTTC
CDR3 protein: CASSLGAGVVDEQYF

V gene: TRBV10-3
clone size: many
D gene: NA
J gene: TRBJ2-3
CDR3 DNA: TGTGCCCTTAGAGGTGGGCAGGGGACAGATACGCAGTATTTT
CDR3 protein: CALRGGQGTDTQYF

V gene: TRBV7-8
clone size: many
D gene: NA
J gene: TRBJ2-7
CDR3 DNA: TGTGCCAGCAGCTCCTCCCGAGGTGCTTCGAGCTCCTACGAGCAGTACTTC
CDR3 protein: CASSSSRGASSSYEQYF

V gene: TRBV3-1
clone size: NA
D gene: TRBD1
J gene: TRBJ1-3
CDR3 DNA: TGTGCCAGCAGCCCAGGGGGCGGAAACACCATATATTTT
CDR3 protein: CASSPGGGNTIYF

V gene: TRBV4-1
clone size: many
D gene: NA
J gene: TRBJ1-5
CDR3 DNA: TGCGCCAGCAGCCAAGATCGGGGCTCACAGCCCCAGCATTTT
CDR3 protein: CASSQDRGSQPQHF

V gene: TRBV7-8
clone size: NA
D gene: NA
J gene: TRBJ2-1
CDR3 DNA: TGTGCCAGCAGCTACACCCGGGTTCCTCGGGGCAATGAGCAGTTCTTC
CDR3 protein: CASSYTRVPRGNEQFF

V gene: TRBV10-3
clone size: many
D gene: TRBD1
J gene: TRBJ1-2
CDR3 DNA: TGTGCCATCAGTGAAGGGGGTTACAGGGGCCTCTATGGCTACACCTTC
CDR3 protein: CAISEGGYRGLYGYTF

V gene: TRBV14
clone size: many
D gene: NA
J gene: TRBJ1-2
CDR3 DNA: TGTGCCAGCAGCCAATCCGTCCCAGGCTATGGCTACACCTTC
CDR3 protein: CASSQSVPGYGYTF

V gene: TRBV20-1
clone size: NA
D gene: NA
J gene: TRBJ1-1
CDR3 DNA: TGCAGTGCCCCCCCCTCCGGGGGCACTGAAGCTTTCTTT
CDR3 protein: CSAPPSGGTEAFF

V gene: TRBV20-1
clone size: many
D gene: TRBD1
J gene: TRBJ1-2
CDR3 DNA: TGCAGTGCTAGAGATCAAGGACAGGGGGATGGCTACACCTTC
CDR3 protein: CSARDQGQGDGYTF

V gene: TRBV5-6
clone size: NA
D gene: NA
J gene: TRBJ2-7
CDR3 DNA: TGTGCCAGCAGCCAAGGACATCTATCCTACGAGCAGTACTTC
CDR3 protein: CASSQGHLSYEQYF

V gene: TRBV2
clone size: NA
D gene: NA
J gene: TRBJ1-6
CDR3 DNA: TGTGCCAGCATGCCCGGGACCTACAATTCACCCCTCCACTTT
CDR3 protein: CASMPGTYNSPLHF

V gene: TRBV10-3
clone size: NA
D gene: TRBD1
J gene: TRBJ2-6
CDR3 DNA: TGTGCCATCAGCTGGACAGGGGACACCTCTGGGGCCAACGTCCTGACTTTC
CDR3 protein: CAISWTGDTSGANVLTF

V gene: TRBV10-2
clone size: NA
D gene: TRBD1
J gene: TRBJ2-7
CDR3 DNA: TGTGCCAGCAGCCGGGGGACAGGTGGTTGGGAGCAGTACTTC
CDR3 protein: CASSRGTGGWEQYF

V gene: TRBV2
clone size: NA
D gene: NA
J gene: TRBJ2-1
CDR3 DNA: TGTGCCAGCAGTTCCGAACTAACTAGCTATTACAACAATGAGCAGTTCTTC
CDR3 protein: CASSSELTSYYNNEQFF